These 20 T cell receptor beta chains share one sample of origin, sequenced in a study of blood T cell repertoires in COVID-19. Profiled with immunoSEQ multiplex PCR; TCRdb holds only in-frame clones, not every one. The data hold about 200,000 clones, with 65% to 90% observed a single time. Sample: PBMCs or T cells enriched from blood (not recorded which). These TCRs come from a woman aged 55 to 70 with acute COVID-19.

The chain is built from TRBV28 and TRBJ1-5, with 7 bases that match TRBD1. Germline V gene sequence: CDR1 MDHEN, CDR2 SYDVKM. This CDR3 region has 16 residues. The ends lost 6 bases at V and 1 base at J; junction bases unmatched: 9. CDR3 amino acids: CASSYRTGLSNQPQHF. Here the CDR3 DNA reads TGTGCCAGCAGCTACAGGACAGGTCTGAGCAATCAGCCCCAGCATTTT.

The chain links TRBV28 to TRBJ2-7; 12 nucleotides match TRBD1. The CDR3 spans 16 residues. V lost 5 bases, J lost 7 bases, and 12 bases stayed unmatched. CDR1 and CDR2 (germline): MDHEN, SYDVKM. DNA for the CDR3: TGTGCCAGCAGTGATCCCAGGGGACAGGGGGCGAGGGAGCAGTACGTC. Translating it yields CASSDPRGQGAREQYV.

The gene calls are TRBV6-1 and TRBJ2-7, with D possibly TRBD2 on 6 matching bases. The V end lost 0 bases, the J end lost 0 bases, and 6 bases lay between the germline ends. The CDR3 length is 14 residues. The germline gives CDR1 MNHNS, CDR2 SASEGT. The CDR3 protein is CASSEAGGSYEQYV. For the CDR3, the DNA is TGTGCCAGCAGTGAAGCGGGGGGCTCCTACGAGCAGTACGTC.

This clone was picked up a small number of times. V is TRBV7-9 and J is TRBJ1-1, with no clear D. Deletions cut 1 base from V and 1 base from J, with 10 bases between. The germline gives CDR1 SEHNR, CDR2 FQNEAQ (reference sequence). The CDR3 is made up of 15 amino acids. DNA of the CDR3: TGTGCCAGCAGCTTAGATGGACTCAAGAACACTGAAGCTTTCTTT. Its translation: CASSLDGLKNTEAFF.

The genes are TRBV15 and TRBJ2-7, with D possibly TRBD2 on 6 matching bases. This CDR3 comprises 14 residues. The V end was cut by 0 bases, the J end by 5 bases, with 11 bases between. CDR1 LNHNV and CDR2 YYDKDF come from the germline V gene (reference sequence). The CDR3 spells CATSRETSWDEQYV. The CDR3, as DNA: TGTGCCACCAGCAGAGAAACTAGCTGGGACGAGCAGTACGTC.

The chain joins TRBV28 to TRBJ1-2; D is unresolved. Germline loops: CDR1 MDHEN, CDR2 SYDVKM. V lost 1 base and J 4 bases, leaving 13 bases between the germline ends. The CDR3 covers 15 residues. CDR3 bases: TGTGCCAGCAGTTTATTTCGGGGAGAAGGCTATGGCTACACCTTC. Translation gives CASSLFRGEGYGYTF.

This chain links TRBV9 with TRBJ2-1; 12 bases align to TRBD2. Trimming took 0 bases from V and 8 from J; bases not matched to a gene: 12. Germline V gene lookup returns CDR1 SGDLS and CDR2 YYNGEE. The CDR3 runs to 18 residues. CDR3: CASSVAGTSGLKVDEQFF. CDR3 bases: TGTGCCAGCAGCGTAGCAGGGACTAGCGGGTTGAAGGTAGATGAGCAGTTCTTC.

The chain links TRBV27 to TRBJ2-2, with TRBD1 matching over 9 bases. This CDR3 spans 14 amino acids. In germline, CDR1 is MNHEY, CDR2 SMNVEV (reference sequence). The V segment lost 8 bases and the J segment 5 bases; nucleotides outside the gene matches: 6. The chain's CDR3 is CASLPGQGTGELFF. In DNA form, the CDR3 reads TGTGCCAGCTTACCGGGACAGGGTACCGGGGAGCTGTTTTTT.

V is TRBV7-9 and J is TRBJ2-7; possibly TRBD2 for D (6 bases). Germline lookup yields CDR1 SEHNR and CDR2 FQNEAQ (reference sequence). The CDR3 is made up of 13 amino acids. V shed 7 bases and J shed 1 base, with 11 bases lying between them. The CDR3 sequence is CASTRDSSYEQYF. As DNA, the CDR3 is TGTGCCAGCACTCGGGACTCTTCCTACGAGCAGTACTTC.

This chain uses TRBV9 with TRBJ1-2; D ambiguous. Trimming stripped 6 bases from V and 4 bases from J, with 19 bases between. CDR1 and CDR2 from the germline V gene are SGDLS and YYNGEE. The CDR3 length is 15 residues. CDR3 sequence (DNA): TGTGCCAGCACGTTCGGCGGCAGAGATAGCTATGGCTACACCTTC. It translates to CASTFGGRDSYGYTF.

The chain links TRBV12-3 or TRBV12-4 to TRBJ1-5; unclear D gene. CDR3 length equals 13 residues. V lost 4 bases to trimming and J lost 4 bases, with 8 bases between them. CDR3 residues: CASSSGSNQPQHF. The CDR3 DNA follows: TGTGCCAGCAGTTCAGGAAGTAATCAGCCCCAGCATTTT.

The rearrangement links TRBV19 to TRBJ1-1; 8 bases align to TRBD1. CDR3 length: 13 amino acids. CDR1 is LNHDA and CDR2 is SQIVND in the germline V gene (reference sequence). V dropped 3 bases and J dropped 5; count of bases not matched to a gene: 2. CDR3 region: CASSIDRGTEAFF. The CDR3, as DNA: TGTGCCAGTAGTATTGACAGGGGAACTGAAGCTTTCTTT.

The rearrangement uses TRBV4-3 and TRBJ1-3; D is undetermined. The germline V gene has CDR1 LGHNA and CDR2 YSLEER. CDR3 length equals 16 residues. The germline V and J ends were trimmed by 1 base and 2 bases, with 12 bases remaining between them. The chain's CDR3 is CASSQGFRQAGNTIYF. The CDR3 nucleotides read TGCGCCAGCAGCCAAGGGTTCCGCCAGGCTGGAAACACCATATATTTT.

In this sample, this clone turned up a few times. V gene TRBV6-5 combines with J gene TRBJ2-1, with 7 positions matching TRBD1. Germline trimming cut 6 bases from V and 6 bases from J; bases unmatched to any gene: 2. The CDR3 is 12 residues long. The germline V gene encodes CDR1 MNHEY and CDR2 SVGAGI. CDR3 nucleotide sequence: TGTGCCAGCAGCAGACAGGGCAATGAGCAGTTCTTC. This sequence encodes CASSRQGNEQFF.

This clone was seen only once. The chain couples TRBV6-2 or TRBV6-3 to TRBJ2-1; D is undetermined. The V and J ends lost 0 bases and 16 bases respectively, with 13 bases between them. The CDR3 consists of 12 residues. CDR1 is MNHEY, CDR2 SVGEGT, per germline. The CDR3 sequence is CASSYSNIVSFF. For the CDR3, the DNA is TGTGCCAGCAGTTACTCGAATATAGTAAGCTTCTTC.

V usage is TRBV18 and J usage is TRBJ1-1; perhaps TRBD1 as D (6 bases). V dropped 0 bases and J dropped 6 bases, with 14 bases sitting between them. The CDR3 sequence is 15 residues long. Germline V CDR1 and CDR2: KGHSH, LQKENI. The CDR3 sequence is CASSPPSSGAPEAFF. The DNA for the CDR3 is TGTGCCAGCTCACCACCTTCGTCAGGGGCTCCTGAAGCTTTCTTT.

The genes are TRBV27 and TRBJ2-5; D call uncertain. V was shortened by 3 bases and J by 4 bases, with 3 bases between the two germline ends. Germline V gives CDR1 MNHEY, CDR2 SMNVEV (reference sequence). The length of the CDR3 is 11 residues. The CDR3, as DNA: TGTGCCAGCAGTTTGCGAGAGACCCAGTACTTC. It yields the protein CASSLRETQYF.

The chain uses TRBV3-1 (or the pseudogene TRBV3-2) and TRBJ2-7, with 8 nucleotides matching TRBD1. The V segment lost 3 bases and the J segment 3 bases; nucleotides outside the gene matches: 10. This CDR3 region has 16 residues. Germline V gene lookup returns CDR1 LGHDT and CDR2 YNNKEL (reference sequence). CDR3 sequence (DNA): TGTGCCAGCAGCCACCCGACAGGGGCTCCAAACTACGAGCAGTACTTC. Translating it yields CASSHPTGAPNYEQYF.

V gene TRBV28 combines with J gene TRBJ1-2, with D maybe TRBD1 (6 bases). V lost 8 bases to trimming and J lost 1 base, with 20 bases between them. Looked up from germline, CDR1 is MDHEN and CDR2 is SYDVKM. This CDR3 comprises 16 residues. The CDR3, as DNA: TGTGCCAGCCTCACCCCTGGGGGGGCAGGTAACTATGGCTACACCTTC. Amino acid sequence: CASLTPGGAGNYGYTF.

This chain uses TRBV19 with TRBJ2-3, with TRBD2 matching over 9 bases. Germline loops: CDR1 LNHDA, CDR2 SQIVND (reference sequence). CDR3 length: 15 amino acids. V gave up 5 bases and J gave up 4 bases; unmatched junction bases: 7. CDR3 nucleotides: TGTGCCAGTAGTCCTCGAGTAGCGGGAGCAGATACGCAGTATTTT. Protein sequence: CASSPRVAGADTQYF.